This is a list of T cell receptor beta chains from one sample in a study of beta chain features in type 1 diabetes. Generated by immunoSEQ multiplex PCR, the TCRdb table keeps only in-frame clones and is missing some. Of approximately 380,000 clones in the sample, less than 15% were seen once. The sequenced sample consisted of naive CD4+ T cells from blood. These receptors came from a woman aged 18-29 years in good health. CDR3s include the opening cysteine and the closing phenylalanine or tryptophan. A D gene is named only where the DNA matches it firmly. For some rows the clone size is stated as once, few or many, or as a class when expanded; others skip it.

TRBJ2-1,NA,TRBD2,TRBV28,TGTGCCAGCCTTGGGGCGGGACTAGCCTACAATGAGCAGTTCTTC,CASLGAGLAYNEQFF
TRBJ2-5,NA,NA,TRBV7-9,TGTGCCAGCAGCCTCCGGGGTGGGGGACTGGGAGAGACCCAGTACTTC,CASSLRGGGLGETQYF
TRBJ2-1,NA,TRBD2,TRBV9,TGTGCCAGCAGCGTGGGACTAGCGGGAGTCAATGAGCAGTTCTTC,CASSVGLAGVNEQFF
TRBJ1-4,NA,TRBD1,TRBV18,TGTGCCAGCTCACCAAGGACAGGGGTAACTAATGAAAAACTGTTTTTT,CASSPRTGVTNEKLFF
TRBJ1-5,NA,NA,TRBV30,TGTGCCTGGAGCCGACTTCTAGGCACGGAGCCCCAGCATTTT,CAWSRLLGTEPQHF
TRBJ2-1,few,NA,TRBV30,TGTGCCTGGAGTATCAACGGAGACAATGAGCAGTTCTTC,CAWSINGDNEQFF
TRBJ2-5,few,TRBD2,TRBV30,TGTGCCTGGATGCCGGGACTAGATGTAACCCAGTACTTC,CAWMPGLDVTQYF
TRBJ1-5,NA,TRBD1,TRBV2,TGTGCCAGCAGCCGTGACAGGGTAAGCAATCAGCCCCAGCATTTT,CASSRDRVSNQPQHF
TRBJ2-1,NA,TRBD2,TRBV4-1,TGCGCCAGCAGCCAGCCCGGGACTAGCGGCCTAAATGAGCAGTTCTTC,CASSQPGTSGLNEQFF
TRBJ1-1,NA,NA,TRBV29-1,TGCAGCGTTGTTCTAAATAGAAGGAACACTGAAGCTTTCTTT,CSVVLNRRNTEAFF
TRBJ2-3,NA,NA,TRBV7-2,TGTGCCAGCAGTCACAGGAGAGATACAGATACGCAGTATTTT,CASSHRRDTDTQYF
TRBJ1-1,few,NA,TRBV7-2,TGTGCCAGCAGCTTAGACCGGGGTGGTACTGAAGCTTTCTTT,CASSLDRGGTEAFF
TRBJ2-3,NA,TRBD1,TRBV7-2,TGTGCCAGCAGCTTAGCGCGGCTAGGGGGCGGCACAGATACGCAGTATTTT,CASSLARLGGGTDTQYF
TRBJ2-7,few,NA,TRBV5-4,TGTGCCAGCAGCCCCCCGTGGGGGGACGAGCAGTACTTC,CASSPPWGDEQYF
TRBJ1-1,NA,NA,TRBV29-1,TGCAGCGTTGAATTGCGGCTGAGGCGGACTGAAGCTTTCTTT,CSVELRLRRTEAFF
TRBJ2-3,NA,NA,TRBV14,TGTGCCAGCAGCCGATCTGGGTCGGGAGCCCCAGATACGCAGTATTTT,CASSRSGSGAPDTQYF
TRBJ1-5,few,NA,TRBV28,TGTGCCAGCAGTTTAAGGCAGGTCAATCAGCCCCAGCATTTT,CASSLRQVNQPQHF
TRBJ2-5,few,TRBD1,TRBV29-1,TGCAGCGTAGCCTTCGACAGGGTGATGGAGACCCAGTACTTC,CSVAFDRVMETQYF
TRBJ1-2,NA,NA,TRBV18,TGTGCCAGCTCGCGATCGGAGTGGTCTGGCTACACCTTC,CASSRSEWSGYTF
TRBJ1-2,NA,TRBD1,TRBV6-1,TGTGCCAGCAGTGGACAGGGGGGTCGAGGCTACACCTTC,CASSGQGGRGYTF
TRBJ2-1,few,TRBD2,TRBV5-4,TGTGCCAGCAGCTTGACTAGCGGGAGGATTGAGCAGTTCTTC,CASSLTSGRIEQFF
TRBJ2-3,few,NA,TRBV30,TGTGCCTGGAGACAGGTTTCCGATACGCAGTATTTT,CAWRQVSDTQYF
TRBJ2-7,NA,TRBD2,TRBV13,TGTGCCAGCAGCTTGCCTAGCGGGCCCCGCCGGGCCTACGAGCAGTACTTC,CASSLPSGPRRAYEQYF
TRBJ2-7,NA,NA,TRBV5-6,TGTGCCAGCAGCACCAGATCCGAGCAGTACTTC,CASSTRSEQYF
TRBJ2-5,NA,NA,TRBV11-2,TGTGCCAGCAGGCCAGGGAAGAATTCCCAAGAGACCCAGTACTTC,CASRPGKNSQETQYF
TRBJ2-7,few,NA,TRBV28,TGTGCCAGCAGTTTGTACTACTCCTACGAGCAGTACTTC,CASSLYYSYEQYF
TRBJ1-2,few,NA,TRBV4-3,TGCGCCAGCAGCCCGAGCCGATCCTATGGCTACACCTTC,CASSPSRSYGYTF
TRBJ2-3,NA,TRBD2,TRBV2,TGTGCCAGCAGTGAAGCGGGACTAGCGGGAGATACGCAGTATTTT,CASSEAGLAGDTQYF
TRBJ1-2,NA,NA,TRBV28,TGTGCCAGTATAACAGGCTCCTCTGGCTACACCTTC,CASITGSSGYTF
TRBJ2-6,NA,NA,TRBV6-5,TGTGCCAGCAGTTATCATACCGGGTCTGGGGCCAACGTCCTGACTTTC,CASSYHTGSGANVLTF
TRBJ2-5,few,TRBD1,TRBV7-9,TGTGCGGGGGGACAGGGAGAAGAGACCCAGTACTTC,CAGGQGEETQYF
TRBJ1-2,NA,TRBD1,TRBV18,TGTGCCAGCTCTCCGACAGGGGACTATGGCTACACCTTC,CASSPTGDYGYTF
TRBJ1-1,NA,TRBD1,TRBV30,TGTGCCTGGCTACTTTACTGGGACAGGGGGAACACTGAAGCTTTCTTT,CAWLLYWDRGNTEAFF
TRBJ2-7,NA,TRBD2,TRBV9,TGTGCCAGCAGCGTAGAAGCGGGAAGTTCCCACGAGCAGTACTTC,CASSVEAGSSHEQYF
TRBJ2-5,few,NA,TRBV10-3,TGTGCCATCAGCCGGACTTTCGAAGAGACCCAGTACTTC,CAISRTFEETQYF
TRBJ2-5,NA,NA,TRBV7-9,TGTGCCAGCGCCTTCCGCGGGGAGTACCAAGAGACCCAGTACTTC,CASAFRGEYQETQYF
TRBJ1-2,few,NA,TRBV18,TGTGCCAGCTCACTAAATCCTGGCTACACCTTC,CASSLNPGYTF
TRBJ2-6,few,TRBD1,TRBV27,TGTGCCAGTATGAAGAACAGGGGCCTAGTTGGGGCCAACGTCCTGACTTTC,CASMKNRGLVGANVLTF
TRBJ2-7,few,NA,TRBV30,TGTGCCTGGAGTGTACAATCCTACGAGCAGTACTTC,CAWSVQSYEQYF
TRBJ1-5,NA,TRBD1,TRBV19,TGTGCCAGTATCTCGGACAGGGGGCGCGGGCAGCCCCAGCATTTT,CASISDRGRGQPQHF
TRBJ2-1,NA,TRBD2,TRBV27,TGTGCCAGCAGTTCCCCAGCGGGAAGCTCCTACAATGAGCAGTTCTTC,CASSSPAGSSYNEQFF
TRBJ1-1,few,NA,TRBV18,TGTGCCAGCTCCCGCCAAACAGGGACTGAAGCTTTCTTT,CASSRQTGTEAFF
TRBJ2-7,NA,NA,TRBV27,TGTGCCAGCAGTTCCGCCCTCCTAAACGAGCAGTACTTC,CASSSALLNEQYF
TRBJ2-7,few,TRBD1,TRBV5-1,TGCGCCAGCAGCACGACAGGGGCGAGCTCCTACGAGCAGTACTTC,CASSTTGASSYEQYF
TRBJ2-6,NA,TRBD2,TRBV7-9,TGTGCCAGCAGCCCTAGCGGGAGAATTCGGGGGGCCAACGTCCTGACTTTC,CASSPSGRIRGANVLTF
TRBJ2-1,few,TRBD1,TRBV28,TGTGCCAGCAGTTATGGACAGGGACAGTTCTTC,CASSYGQGQFF
TRBJ2-7,few,NA,TRBV4-3,TGCGCCAGCAGCCATCTTTCCGGGGCCTACGAGCAGTACTTC,CASSHLSGAYEQYF
TRBJ2-1,NA,TRBD2,TRBV5-1,TGCGCCAGCAGCAGGGGACTAGCGGGAGGCGACTACAATGAGCAGTTCTTC,CASSRGLAGGDYNEQFF
TRBJ2-1,few,TRBD1,TRBV14,TGTGCCAGCAGCCCAGTGACAGGGTCCTACAATGAGCAGTTCTTC,CASSPVTGSYNEQFF
TRBJ1-5,few,NA,TRBV30,TGTGCCTGGAGTGCAGGGAACGACAATCAGCCCCAGCATTTT,CAWSAGNDNQPQHF
TRBJ2-5,NA,NA,TRBV2,TGTGCCAGCAGTGAAGGTCGGGGGGCCGTTGGGACCCAGTACTTC,CASSEGRGAVGTQYF
TRBJ2-1,few,TRBD1,TRBV5-1,TGCGCCAGCAGTCGGGACAGGGGGATACACAATGAGCAGTTCTTC,CASSRDRGIHNEQFF
TRBJ2-4,few,NA,TRBV30,TGTGCCTGTAGGGGCCCGTCGGGCATTCAGTACTTC,CACRGPSGIQYF
TRBJ2-1,few,TRBD2,TRBV2,TGTGCCAGCAGCCCGCGACTAGCGGGCTACAATGAGCAGTTCTTC,CASSPRLAGYNEQFF
TRBJ1-3,NA,TRBD1,TRBV30,TGTGCCTGGAGTCGGACAGGGACTGGAAACACCATATATTTT,CAWSRTGTGNTIYF
TRBJ2-3,NA,NA,TRBV11-2,TGTGCCAGCAGCTTTCACGGGATGGAAGGGGATACGCAGTATTTT,CASSFHGMEGDTQYF
TRBJ2-1,few,TRBD2,TRBV5-6,TGTGCCAGCAGTTTGAGGACTAGCGGGAGCAATGAGCAGTTCTTC,CASSLRTSGSNEQFF
TRBJ1-1,NA,NA,TRBV5-1,TGCGCCAGCAGCTTGCTTACAGCCATGAACACTGAAGCTTTCTTT,CASSLLTAMNTEAFF